These 9 T cell receptor beta chains were all obtained from the same sample, sequenced in a study of T cell changes during pregnancy in multiple sclerosis (dated by TCRdb to 2018 to 2020). Libraries were built with the immunoSEQ multiplex PCR assay. The table comes from immuneACCESS by way of TCRdb, which keeps in-frame sequences with V and J called. Part of the clones is missing from these tables; in studies checked, under half for an unresolved V gene and the rest for unknown reasons. For this sample there are about 43,000 clones; around 90% appear just once. Clones ranked in the top ten supply more than 1.4% of the sample. Source material: PBMCs (not recorded whether the cells were cultured). All receptors derive from a female donor with multiple sclerosis, enrolled in a pregnancy study.

This clone has more than one count but fewer than ten. The chain employs TRBV19 and TRBJ2-2; 7 bases fit TRBD2. V shed 7 bases and J 5 bases; nucleotides not matched to a gene: 16. The CDR3 covers 17 residues. Germline CDR1 and CDR2: LNHDA and SQIVND (reference sequence). The CDR3 DNA reads as TGTGCCAGTACTCACTTGGGAGGGAGGGCGAGAACCGGGGAGCTGTTTTTT. Translation gives CASTHLGGRARTGELFF.

Only a few counts were recorded for this clone. The genes are TRBV7-9 and TRBJ1-1; D is unresolved. This CDR3 region has 14 residues. The germline V gene has CDR1 SEHNR and CDR2 FQNEAQ (reference sequence). The V and J ends lost 5 bases and 4 bases respectively, with 14 bases between them. The CDR3 coding sequence is TGTGCCAGCAGCGCCCCCGGCCTGGGCACTGAAGCTTTCTTT. Translated: CASSAPGLGTEAFF.

The rearrangement joins TRBV28 to TRBJ1-5; 7 bases map to TRBD1. Per the germline V gene, CDR1 is MDHEN and CDR2 is SYDVKM. The V gene end was trimmed by 5 bases and the J gene end by 1 base; junction bases not matched to a gene: 8. CDR3 size: 16 residues. CDR3 loop: CASSARTGWSNQPQHF. The CDR3, as DNA: TGTGCCAGCAGTGCCCGGACAGGTTGGAGCAATCAGCCCCAGCATTTT.

The chain carries TRBV27 and TRBJ1-3; TRBD1 might be the D (6 bases). The CDR3 has 18 amino acids. The V end was cut by 3 bases, the J end by 2 bases, with 20 bases between. CDR1 is MNHEY and CDR2 is SMNVEV in the germline V gene (reference sequence). The CDR3 is CASSFAQPRGLTGNTIYF. The DNA of the CDR3 is TGTGCCAGCAGTTTTGCCCAGCCTCGGGGGCTCACTGGAAACACCATATATTTT.

The V call is TRBV7-9, the J call TRBJ2-1; no firm D call. The CDR3 spans 14 residues. V was clipped by 7 bases and J by 1 base, with 11 bases between them. Germline CDR1 is SEHNR and CDR2 is FQNEAQ (reference sequence). Here the CDR3 DNA reads TGTGCCAGCACCCCTGCTCCATCCTACAATGAGCAGTTCTTC. It encodes CASTPAPSYNEQFF.

The chain has TRBV7-2 and TRBJ2-7, with 8 bases identical to TRBD2. The CDR3 sequence is 15 residues long. The V segment lost 5 bases and the J segment 3 bases; nucleotides outside the gene matches: 9. Germline V gives CDR1 SGHTA, CDR2 FQGNSA. The CDR3 nucleotides read TGTGCCAGCAGCCCGTTCCGGACTAGCCTCTACGAGCAGTACTTC. Protein product: CASSPFRTSLYEQYF.

The J gene is TRBJ1-2, the V gene TRBV6-5; possibly TRBD1 for D (6 bases). Germline assignment: CDR1 MNHEY and CDR2 SVGAGI. This CDR3 is 12 amino acids long. Trimming pared 6 bases from V and 6 bases from J, leaving 11 bases between. The CDR3 coding sequence is TGTGCCAGCAGCCAAAGGGGGGATGGCTACACCTTC. Amino acid sequence: CASSQRGDGYTF.

The V and J genes are TRBV28 and TRBJ2-3; 9 bases match TRBD2. CDR1 and CDR2 from the germline V gene are MDHEN and SYDVKM. With V trimmed by 5 bases and J by 2 bases, 2 bases remained unmatched. The CDR3 extends over 14 amino acids. The CDR3, as DNA: TGTGCCAGCAGTAGACTAGCGGTCACAGATACGCAGTATTTT. It translates to CASSRLAVTDTQYF.

The chain is built from TRBV6-5 and TRBJ1-2; D possibly corresponds to TRBD1 (6 bases). The V end was cut by 0 bases, the J end by 4 bases, with 9 bases between. The CDR3 sequence is 14 residues long. Per germline, CDR1 MNHEY and CDR2 SVGAGI. CDR3 coding DNA: TGTGCCAGCAGTTACTCGCGGACAGCCTATGGCTACACCTTC. It is translated as CASSYSRTAYGYTF.